The next 5 T cell receptor beta chains were all read from a single sample in a study of blood T cell repertoires in COVID-19. TCRdb keeps only in-frame clones here, not all; method: immunoSEQ multiplex PCR. The sample shows some 70,000 clones, over 80% of them seen only once. Sequencing used peripheral blood. These receptors were taken from a man over 45 with active COVID-19.

Comment on this clone: The junction differs from germline at one of its ends, possibly a read error. This rearrangement joins TRBV7-7 to TRBJ2-1; 14 positions match TRBD2. Germline values: CDR1 SSHAT, CDR2 FNYEAQ (reference sequence). The CDR3 spans 17 residues. The CDR3 DNA follows: TGTGCTAGCAGCTCACATCGGACTAGCGGGGGGATAAATGAGCAGTTCTTC. Translation: CASSSHRTSGGINEQFF.

This clone turned up a few times. In DNA, the CDR3 is TGTGCCAGCAGTGAACAGGGGGAGAACACTGAAGCTTTCTTT. Amino acids: CASSEQGENTEAFF. The rearrangement uses TRBV2 and TRBJ1-1; 7 nucleotides line up with TRBD1. After removal of 2 bases from V and 1 base from J, the junction contained 1 base not matched to a gene. This CDR3 region has 14 residues. CDR1 and CDR2 (germline): SNHLY, FYNNEI.

In its sample, this clone was seen a few times. The CDR3 here is CASSPPRGGEGDTQYF. The DNA for the CDR3 is TGTGCCAGCAGCCCCCCCCGCGGGGGGGAGGGAGATACGCAGTATTTT. This chain connects TRBV14 to TRBJ2-3; 9 bases are a match to TRBD2. J was trimmed by 5 bases and V by 4 bases; bases with no gene match: 10. The CDR3 is 16 residues long. Germline values: CDR1 SGHDN, CDR2 FVKESK.

CDR3 in amino acids: CASSWTVPNTEAFF. The DNA for the CDR3 is TGCGCCAGCAGCTGGACAGTTCCGAACACTGAAGCTTTCTTT. This chain connects TRBV5-1 to TRBJ1-1, with a weak D call TRBD1 (6 bases). This CDR3 is 14 amino acids long. V was shortened by 3 bases and J by 1 base, with 10 bases between the two germline ends. Germline V gene sequence: CDR1 SGHRS, CDR2 YFSETQ.

The genes are TRBV7-2 and TRBJ1-3, with unresolved D. There are 14 residues in the CDR3. V was cut by 5 bases and J by 0 bases, with 8 bases left in between. Germline-derived CDR1 and CDR2 are SGHTA and FQGNSA. The CDR3 reads CASSLGSSGNTIYF. DNA of the CDR3: TGTGCCAGCAGCCTAGGGAGCTCTGGAAACACCATATATTTT.